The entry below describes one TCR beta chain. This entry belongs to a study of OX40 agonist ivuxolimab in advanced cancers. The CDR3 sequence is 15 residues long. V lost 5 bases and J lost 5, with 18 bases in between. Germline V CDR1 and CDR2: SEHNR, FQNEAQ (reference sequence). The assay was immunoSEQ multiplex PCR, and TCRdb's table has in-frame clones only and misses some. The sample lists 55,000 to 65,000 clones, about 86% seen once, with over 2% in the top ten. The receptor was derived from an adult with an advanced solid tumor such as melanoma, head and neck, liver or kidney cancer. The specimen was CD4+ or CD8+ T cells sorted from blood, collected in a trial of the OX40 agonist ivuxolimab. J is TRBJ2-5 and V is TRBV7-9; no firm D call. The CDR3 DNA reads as TGTGCCAGCAGCCGAACCCCTGAGGCCCGGGAGACCCAGTACTTC. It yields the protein CASSRTPEARETQYF.